This T cell receptor (beta chain) was captured by sequencing in a study of T cells after posttransplantation cyclophosphamide. From germline, CDR1 is GTSNPN and CDR2 SVGIG (reference sequence). This CDR3 has 12 residues. V was clipped by 0 bases and J by 4 bases, with 4 bases between them. Cyclophosphamide on days +3 and +4 followed busulfan-fludarabine conditioning and a marrow graft. The sample holds a few counts of this clone. Its antigen remains unknown. General study points: Tissue-infiltrating T cells from skin or gut overlapped little with blood T cells. TRB clonality was highly associated with recipient CMV seropositivity and reactivation. Later post-transplant blood repertoires were often dominated by donor CD8+ memory clones.

Using immunoSEQ multiplex PCR, the repertoire was profiled, and TCRdb retains in-frame clones only, with some absent. Of approximately 11,000 clones in the sample, approximately 80% are singletons; the top ten hold just over 15%. The specimen comprised PBMCs, sampled about 2,000 days after allogeneic stem cell transplant with posttransplant cyclophosphamide. This chain joins TRBV30 and TRBJ1-3; D uncertain. The clonotype originates from a female patient aged 45-65 years who received an allogeneic stem cell transplant from a related donor, was CMV-positive, and had no GVHD. Part of the T cell pool may stem from the graft donor. The CDR3 nucleotides are TGTGCCTGGAGTGTACTCGGAAACACCATATATTTT. Protein product: CAWSVLGNTIYF.